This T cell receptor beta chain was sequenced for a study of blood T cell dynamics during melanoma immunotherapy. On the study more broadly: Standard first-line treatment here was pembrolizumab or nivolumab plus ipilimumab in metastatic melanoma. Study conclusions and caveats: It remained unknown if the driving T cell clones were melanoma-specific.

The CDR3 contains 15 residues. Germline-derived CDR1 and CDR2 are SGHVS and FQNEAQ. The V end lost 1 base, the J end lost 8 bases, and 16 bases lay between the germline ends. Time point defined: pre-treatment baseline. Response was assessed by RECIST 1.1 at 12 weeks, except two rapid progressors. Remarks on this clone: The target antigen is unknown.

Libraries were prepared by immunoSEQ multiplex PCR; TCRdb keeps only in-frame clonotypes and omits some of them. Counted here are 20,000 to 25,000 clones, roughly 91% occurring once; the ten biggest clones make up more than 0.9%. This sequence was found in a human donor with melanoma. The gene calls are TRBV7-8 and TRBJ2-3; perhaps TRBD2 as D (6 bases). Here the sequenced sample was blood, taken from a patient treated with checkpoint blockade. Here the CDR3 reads CASSLGRGGSGTQYF. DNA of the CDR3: TGTGCCAGCAGCTTAGGGCGCGGAGGGAGCGGTACGCAGTATTTT.